Below, 32 T cell receptor beta chains from the same sample are listed, as sequenced in a study of CD8 T cells in Susac syndrome. Reverse transcription of roughly 0.5 to 1 ug RNA was performed with random hexamers. MiXCR, run by TCRdb on the immunoSEQ multiplex PCR reads, gives a single entry per CDR3 protein. The sample lists about 150,000 distinct CDR3 sequences, 95% seen once, with 0.15% in the top ten. Sequencing used CD8+ T cells from PBMCs. The source of these receptors is a human donor with multiple sclerosis.

This clonotype was seen once. The genes are TRBV25-1 and TRBJ1-1; 7 bases align to TRBD1. The CDR3 is made up of 15 amino acids. The ends lost 5 bases at V and 3 bases at J; junction bases unmatched: 9. CDR1 and CDR2 from the germline V gene are MGHDK and SYGVNS. The CDR3 DNA reads as TGTGCCAGCAGTCTGACAGGGAGTTCTTACACTGAAGCTTTCTTT. Encoded protein: CASSLTGSSYTEAFF.

This sequence joins TRBV29-1 and TRBJ2-5; the match to TRBD2 covers 8 bases. CDR3 length: 14 amino acids. In germline, CDR1 is SQVTM, CDR2 ANQGSEA. The V gene end was trimmed by 2 bases and the J gene end by 3 bases; junction bases not matched to a gene: 5. This CDR3 reads CSVELAGGEETQYF. The CDR3 DNA is TGCAGCGTTGAACTGGCGGGGGGAGAAGAGACCCAGTACTTC.

The chain employs TRBV20-1 and TRBJ2-1, with 9 nucleotides matching TRBD2. This CDR3 region has 16 residues. V shed 1 base, J shed 5 bases, and the junction held 9 bases outside the gene matches. Per germline, CDR1 DFQATT and CDR2 SNEGSKA (reference sequence). In DNA form, the CDR3 reads TGCAGTGCTAGAGCCTTGGGGCTAGCGGGGAACAATGAGCAGTTCTTC. Amino acids: CSARALGLAGNNEQFF.

The chain employs TRBV2 and TRBJ1-1; the D is unclear. The length of the CDR3 is 15 residues. Between the trimmed V and J ends, which lost 6 bases and 4 bases, there was a span of 18 bases. Germline CDR1 and CDR2: SNHLY and FYNNEI. CDR3 residues: CASSRTAGWGTEAFF. The CDR3 region has the DNA TGTGCCAGCAGCCGCACCGCAGGTTGGGGCACTGAAGCTTTCTTT.

This rearrangement joins TRBV3-1 to TRBJ1-4, with a possible D match to TRBD1 (5 bases). Germline V gene lookup returns CDR1 LGHDT and CDR2 YNNKEL (reference sequence). CDR3 size: 14 residues. Trimming removed 5 bases from V and 0 bases from J, with 7 bases in between. The CDR3 nucleotides are TGTGCCAGCAGCGGGGACCCAACTAATGAAAAACTGTTTTTT. This codes for CASSGDPTNEKLFF. Drawing the rest from reference TRBV3-1 and TRBJ1-4, the complete variable domain is DTAVSQTPKYLVTQMGNDKSIKCEQNLGHDTMYWYKQDSKKFLKIMFSYNNKELIINETVPNRFSPKSPDKAHLNLHINSLELGDSAVYFCASSGDPTNEKLFFGSGTQLSVL.

This clonotype was found once. V and J are TRBV7-9 and TRBJ1-5; D gene unclear. The V gene lost 1 base and the J gene lost 4 bases, with 5 bases spanning the gap. The CDR3 is 13 amino acids. The germline V gene has CDR1 SEHNR and CDR2 FQNEAQ (reference sequence). CDR3 nucleotide sequence: TGTGCCAGCAGCTTAGAGCCTAATCAGCCCCAGCATTTT. Translating it yields CASSLEPNQPQHF.

V and J are TRBV29-1 and TRBJ2-6, with 8 positions matching TRBD1. Unmatched junction bases numbered 9, after V lost 6 bases and J lost 2 bases. The germline gives CDR1 SQVTM, CDR2 ANQGSEA. The CDR3 contains 16 residues. The CDR3 nucleotides are TGCAGCGTCGCCGGGACAGGCGAGACTGGGGCCAACGTCCTGACTTTC. Encoded protein: CSVAGTGETGANVLTF.

V is TRBV5-4 and J is TRBJ1-2; weak D call: TRBD1 (5 bases). The CDR3 totals 14 residues. Trimming took off 0 bases at V and 6 bases at J, with 12 bases between the two ends. CDR1 is SGHNT and CDR2 is YYREEE in the germline V gene (reference sequence). This CDR3 reads CASSLGGRADGYTF. The CDR3 DNA sequence: TGTGCCAGCAGCTTGGGGGGCAGGGCGGATGGCTACACCTTC. Supplemented by reference TRBV5-4 and TRBJ1-2, the full variable domain reads ETGVTQSPTHLIKTRGQQVTLRCSSQSGHNTVSWYQQALGQGPQFIFQYYREEENGRGNFPPRFSGLQFPNYSSELNVNALELDDSALYLCASSLGGRADGYTFGSGTRLTVV.

J is TRBJ2-2 and V is TRBV20-1; TRBD2 agrees at 7 bases. Losses at the gene ends were 3 bases for V and 0 bases for J; bases not matched to a gene: 7. CDR3 size: 16 residues. Germline V gene data show CDR1 as DFQATT and CDR2 as SNEGSKA (reference sequence). The chain's CDR3 is CSASAGLKTNTGELFF. For the CDR3, the DNA is TGCAGTGCTAGTGCGGGACTAAAAACGAACACCGGGGAGCTGTTTTTT.

The chain couples TRBV12-3 or TRBV12-4 to TRBJ1-1; a possible D gene is TRBD1 (5 bases). CDR3 length: 13 amino acids. V lost 4 bases and J lost 6, with 12 bases in between. CDR3 sequence (DNA): TGTGCCAGCAGTTACGCGGGGGACGCTGAAGCTTTCTTT. Translation: CASSYAGDAEAFF.

The CDR3 here is CASSGGSYGYTF. The CDR3, as DNA: TGCGCCAGCAGCGGGGGCAGCTATGGCTACACCTTC. This chain joins TRBV5-1 and TRBJ1-2; a weak D match, TRBD1 (6 bases). CDR3 length: 12 residues. V lost 4 bases and J 4 bases, leaving 8 bases between the germline ends. Germline values: CDR1 SGHRS, CDR2 YFSETQ.

The V gene is TRBV12-3 or TRBV12-4, the J gene TRBJ1-1; the D is unclear. V was trimmed by 2 bases and J by 8 bases, leaving 6 bases between them. The CDR3 extends over 11 amino acids. Here the CDR3 DNA reads TGTGCCAGCAGTTTAATGGGGGAAGCTTTCTTT. Protein: CASSLMGEAFF.

The chain combines TRBV7-2 with TRBJ2-3; 7 bases line up with TRBD2. Germline V gene lookup returns CDR1 SGHTA and CDR2 FQGNSA. The CDR3 contains 14 residues. With 5 bases clipped from V and 1 base from J, the junction kept 3 bases outside the gene matches. The CDR3: CASSAGERTDTQYF. The CDR3 DNA reads TGTGCCAGCAGCGCGGGGGAACGCACAGATACGCAGTATTTT.

The chain has TRBV18 and TRBJ1-1; D remains ambiguous. V was pared by 3 bases and J by 0 bases, with 8 bases between. Germline V gene data show CDR1 as KGHSH and CDR2 as LQKENI. This CDR3 comprises 14 residues. The CDR3, as DNA: TGTGCCAGCTCACCGGGAGCGTTGAACACTGAAGCTTTCTTT. Translating it yields CASSPGALNTEAFF.

CDR3: CAAPLLAGGHNEQFF. As DNA, the CDR3 is TGTGCCGCCCCGTTACTAGCGGGGGGCCACAATGAGCAGTTCTTC. The rearrangement uses TRBV24-1 and TRBJ2-1; 12 nucleotides agree with TRBD2. CDR3 length: 15 amino acids. CDR1 is KGHDR and CDR2 is SFDVKD in the germline V gene. V dropped 12 bases and J dropped 5; count of bases not matched to a gene: 10.

The chain joins TRBV13 to TRBJ1-6; 7 positions match TRBD1. The junction had 7 bases not matched to a gene; V was cut back by 4 bases and J by 1 base. From germline, CDR1 is PRHDT and CDR2 FYEKMQ (reference sequence). The CDR3 runs to 17 residues. In DNA form, the CDR3 reads TGTGCCAGCAGCTCCCAAAACAGGGGTTCCTATAATTCACCCCTCCACTTT. Translated: CASSSQNRGSYNSPLHF. The whole variable domain, filled in from reference TRBV13 and TRBJ1-6, reads AAGVIQSPRHLIKEKRETATLKCYPIPRHDTVYWYQQGPGQDPQFLISFYEKMQSDKGSIPDRFSAQQFSDYHSELNMSSLELGDSALYFCASSSQNRGSYNSPLHFGNGTRLTVT.

This chain joins TRBV6-5 and TRBJ1-1; D uncertain. CDR3 size: 11 residues. From germline, CDR1 is MNHEY and CDR2 SVGAGI. Deletions cut 7 bases from V and 6 bases from J, with 9 bases between. The CDR3 nucleotides are TGTGCCAGCACTGAAGGTCCTGAAGCTTTCTTT. This sequence encodes CASTEGPEAFF.

This clonotype showed up just once. The rearrangement joins TRBV20-1 to TRBJ2-1, with TRBD2 identical over 9 bases. CDR3 length equals 16 residues. Losses at the gene ends were 0 bases for V and 2 bases for J; bases not matched to a gene: 5. Germline V gives CDR1 DFQATT, CDR2 SNEGSKA (reference sequence). Written as DNA, the CDR3 is TGCAGTGCTAGAGATCCTAGCGGGGTTCCCTACAATGAGCAGTTCTTC. This codes for CSARDPSGVPYNEQFF.

This chain links TRBV2 with TRBJ2-7, with a weak D call TRBD1 (5 bases). The CDR3 totals 15 residues. Per the germline V gene, CDR1 is SNHLY and CDR2 is FYNNEI. With 1 base removed from V and 1 base from J, the gap between germline ends came to 11 bases. CDR3 sequence: CASSEDLGVSYEQYF. The CDR3 coding sequence is TGTGCCAGCAGTGAAGATTTAGGGGTTTCCTACGAGCAGTACTTC.

The rearrangement joins TRBV9 to TRBJ2-3; D is possibly TRBD2 (5 bases). The CDR3 totals 16 residues. V was shortened by 2 bases and J by 0 bases, with 13 bases between the two germline ends. Germline V lookup: CDR1 SGDLS, CDR2 YYNGEE. Written as DNA, the CDR3 is TGTGCCAGCAGCGTGAATAGCGCCTCTAGCACAGATACGCAGTATTTT. It yields the protein CASSVNSASSTDTQYF.

This rearrangement joins TRBV7-2 to TRBJ1-2; D remains ambiguous. V was trimmed by 7 bases and J by 4 bases, leaving 10 bases between them. Germline loops: CDR1 SGHTA, CDR2 FQGNSA. The CDR3 consists of 12 residues. The CDR3 loop reads CASTSGVYGYTF. The DNA of the CDR3 is TGTGCCAGCACCTCAGGTGTCTATGGCTACACCTTC.

CDR3: CASSEELAGANYNEQFF. The CDR3 DNA follows: TGTGCCAGCAGTGAAGAGCTAGCGGGGGCGAACTACAATGAGCAGTTCTTC. The chain is built from TRBV2 and TRBJ2-1; 10 bases map to TRBD2. The CDR3 has 17 amino acids. CDR1 and CDR2 (germline): SNHLY, FYNNEI. With 1 base clipped from V and 3 bases from J, the junction kept 6 bases outside the gene matches.

The V gene is TRBV30, the J gene TRBJ2-3, with D tentatively TRBD1 or TRBD2 (5 bases each). The germline gives CDR1 GTSNPN, CDR2 SVGIG (reference sequence). Trimming cost V 2 bases and J 0 bases, with 9 bases left between them. This CDR3 has 14 amino acids. The CDR3 region has the DNA TGTGCCTGGAGTCTAGGGACCAGCACAGATACGCAGTATTTT. This sequence encodes CAWSLGTSTDTQYF.

The table lists this clonotype with a count of one. V gene TRBV7-9 combines with J gene TRBJ1-5, with TRBD1 matching 9 bases. With V trimmed by 5 bases and J by 0 bases, 5 bases remained unmatched. The germline V gene has CDR1 SEHNR and CDR2 FQNEAQ (reference sequence). CDR3 length: 16 residues. The CDR3 sequence: CASSLGTGTSNQPQHF. In nucleotides, the CDR3 is TGTGCCAGCAGCCTTGGGACAGGGACTAGCAATCAGCCCCAGCATTTT.

The chain carries TRBV6-5 and TRBJ2-1; 11 bases are shared with TRBD1. The J segment lost 8 bases and the V segment lost 5 bases, leaving 5 bases of the junction unmatched. The CDR3 sequence is 14 residues long. Germline loops: CDR1 MNHEY, CDR2 SVGAGI. CDR3 sequence: CASSGLGQGDEQFF. For the CDR3, the DNA is TGTGCCAGCAGTGGCCTGGGACAGGGGGATGAGCAGTTCTTC.

The chain uses TRBV29-1 and TRBJ1-2, with 9 nucleotides matching TRBD1. V dropped 5 bases and J dropped 6; count of bases not matched to a gene: 4. Per the germline V gene, CDR1 is SQVTM and CDR2 is ANQGSEA. CDR3 length: 12 amino acids. The CDR3 spells CSVITGGDGYTF. CDR3 nucleotide sequence: TGCAGCGTTATAACAGGGGGCGATGGCTACACCTTC.

The chain's CDR3 is CASSQDYTNTGELFF. CDR3 nucleotide sequence: TGTGCCAGCAGCCAAGATTATACGAACACCGGGGAGCTGTTTTTT. The chain is built from TRBV4-2 and TRBJ2-2; D is undetermined. This CDR3 comprises 15 residues. V shed 0 bases and J shed 0 bases, with 5 bases lying between them. The V gene's germline CDR1 is LGHNA and CDR2 YNFKEQ.

In nucleotides, the CDR3 is TGTGCCAGCAGTTTATACAGGGGAACGCAGTATTTT. It codes for CASSLYRGTQYF. V and J are TRBV27 and TRBJ2-3; 7 bases align to TRBD1. This CDR3 region has 12 residues. Germline CDR1 is MNHEY and CDR2 is SMNVEV (reference sequence). V lost 1 base, J lost 9 bases, and 1 base stayed unmatched.

The rearrangement links TRBV30 to TRBJ1-5; D remains ambiguous. This CDR3 is built from 15 residues. V was trimmed by 1 base and J by 0 bases, leaving 10 bases between them. Germline V gene data show CDR1 as GTSNPN and CDR2 as SVGIG (reference sequence). CDR3 sequence (DNA): TGTGCCTGGAGTGGAGGGAATCCTAGCAATCAGCCCCAGCATTTT. This gives the protein CAWSGGNPSNQPQHF.

The rearrangement uses TRBV7-6 and TRBJ2-1; TRBD2 aligns across 8 bases. Per germline, CDR1 SGHVS and CDR2 FNYEAQ. The CDR3 runs 15 residues. The V segment lost 5 bases and the J segment 5 bases; nucleotides outside the gene matches: 8. The CDR3 DNA is TGTGCCAGCAGCAGGGGCTCCGGGGGGGACAATGAGCAGTTCTTC. Its protein is CASSRGSGGDNEQFF.

The chain combines TRBV6-5 with TRBJ2-7; 7 bases are shared with TRBD1. Germline loops: CDR1 MNHEY, CDR2 SVGAGI. The V gene end was trimmed by 0 bases and the J gene end by 4 bases; junction bases not matched to a gene: 6. There are 15 residues in the CDR3. This CDR3 is CASSYSGRGRYEQYF. The CDR3 nucleotides are TGTGCCAGCAGTTACTCGGGTAGGGGGCGTTACGAGCAGTACTTC.

V gene TRBV7-8 combines with J gene TRBJ1-6, with 8 positions matching TRBD1. Germline CDR1 and CDR2: SGHVS and FQNEAQ. The CDR3 covers 17 residues. V lost 1 base to trimming and J lost 9 bases; unmatched junction nucleotides: 11. The CDR3 DNA reads as TGTGCCAGCAGCTTAGGAGTTTCGGGGACAGGAGGTTCACCCCTCCACTTT. As protein: CASSLGVSGTGGSPLHF.